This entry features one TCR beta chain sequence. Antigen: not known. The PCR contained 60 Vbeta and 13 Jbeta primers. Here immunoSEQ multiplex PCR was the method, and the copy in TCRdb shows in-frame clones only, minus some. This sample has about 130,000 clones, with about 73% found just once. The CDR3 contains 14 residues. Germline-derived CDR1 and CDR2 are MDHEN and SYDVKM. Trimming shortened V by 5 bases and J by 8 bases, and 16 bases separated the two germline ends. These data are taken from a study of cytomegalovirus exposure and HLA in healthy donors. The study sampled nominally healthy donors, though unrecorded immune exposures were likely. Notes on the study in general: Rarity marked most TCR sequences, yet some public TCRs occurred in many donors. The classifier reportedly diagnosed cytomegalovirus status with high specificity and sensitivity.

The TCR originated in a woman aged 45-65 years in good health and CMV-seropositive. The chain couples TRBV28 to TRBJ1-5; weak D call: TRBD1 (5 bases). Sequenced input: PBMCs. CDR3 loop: CASSRTGPREPQHF. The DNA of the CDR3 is TGTGCCAGCAGTCGTACAGGTCCCAGAGAGCCCCAGCATTTT.